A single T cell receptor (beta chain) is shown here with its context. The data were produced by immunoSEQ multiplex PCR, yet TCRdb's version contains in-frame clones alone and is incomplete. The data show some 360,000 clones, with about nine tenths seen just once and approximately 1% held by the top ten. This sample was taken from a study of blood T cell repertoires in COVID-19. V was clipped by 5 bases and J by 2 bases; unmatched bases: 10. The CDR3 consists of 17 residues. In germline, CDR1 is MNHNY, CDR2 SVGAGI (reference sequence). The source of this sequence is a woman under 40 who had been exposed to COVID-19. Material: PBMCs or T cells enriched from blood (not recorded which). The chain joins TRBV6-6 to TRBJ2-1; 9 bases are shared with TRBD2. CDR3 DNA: TGTGCCAGCAGTCCCGTGACAATAGCGGGAGCCTACAATGAGCAGTTCTTC. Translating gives CASSPVTIAGAYNEQFF.